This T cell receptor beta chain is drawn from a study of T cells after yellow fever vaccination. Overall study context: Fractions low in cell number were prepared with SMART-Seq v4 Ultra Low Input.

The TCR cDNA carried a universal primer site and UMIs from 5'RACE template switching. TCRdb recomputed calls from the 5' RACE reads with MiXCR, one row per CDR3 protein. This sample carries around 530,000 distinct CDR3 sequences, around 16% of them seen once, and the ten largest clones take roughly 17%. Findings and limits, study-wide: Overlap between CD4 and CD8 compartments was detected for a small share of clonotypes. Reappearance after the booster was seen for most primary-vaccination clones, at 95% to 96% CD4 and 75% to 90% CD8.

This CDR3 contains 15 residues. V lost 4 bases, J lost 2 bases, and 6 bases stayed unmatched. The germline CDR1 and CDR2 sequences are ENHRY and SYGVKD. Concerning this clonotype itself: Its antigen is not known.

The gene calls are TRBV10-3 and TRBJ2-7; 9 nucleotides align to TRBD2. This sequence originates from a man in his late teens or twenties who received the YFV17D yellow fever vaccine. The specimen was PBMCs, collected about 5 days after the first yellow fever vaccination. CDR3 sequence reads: CAISGAGGDPYEQYF. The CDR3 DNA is TGTGCCATCAGTGGAGCGGGGGGCGACCCCTACGAGCAGTACTTC.